Listed below are T cell receptor beta chains from one sample, sequenced in a study of neoadjuvant anti-PD-1 for oral cavity cancer. Method: immunoSEQ multiplex PCR; TCRdb's copy keeps in-frame clones and lacks some. The sample contains 55,000 to 75,000 clones, 70% to 85% of which appear only once. The sample consisted of PBMCs, taken before nivolumab (anti-PD-1) treatment. All receptors derive from a person aged 40 to 85 with oral cavity squamous cell carcinoma. CDR3s include the opening cysteine and the closing phenylalanine or tryptophan. Fields, in order: CDR3 length, D gene, V gene, J gene, clone size, CDR3 protein, CDR3 DNA. The D gene is left open where the match is weak. Clone size is not always given. Where it is, it says once, few, many or a class for expanded clones.

length: 13; D: -; V: TRBV28; J: TRBJ1-3; size: -; CDR3: CASQVDSGNTIYF; DNA: TGTGCCAGTCAGGTGGACAGCGGAAACACCATATATTTT
length: 18; D: -; V: TRBV7-2; J: TRBJ2-2; size: -; CDR3: CASSLRSALGPNTGELFF; DNA: TGTGCCAGCAGCTTAAGGTCGGCTTTGGGCCCCAACACCGGGGAGCTGTTTTTT
length: 13; D: TRBD1; V: TRBV29-1; J: TRBJ2-5; size: -; CDR3: CSVGQGRGETQYF; DNA: TGCAGCGTCGGACAGGGTAGGGGGGAGACCCAGTACTTC
length: 16; D: TRBD2; V: TRBV10-3; J: TRBJ2-5; size: -; CDR3: CAISAGTSGGVETQYF; DNA: TGTGCCATCAGTGCGGGGACTAGCGGGGGGGTGGAGACCCAGTACTTC
length: 15; D: -; V: TRBV9; J: TRBJ2-1; size: -; CDR3: CASSVGTNSYNEQFF; DNA: TGTGCCAGCAGCGTAGGTACTAACTCCTACAATGAGCAGTTCTTC
length: 16; D: TRBD1; V: TRBV11-2; J: TRBJ1-2; size: once; CDR3: CASSLEASAGGLGYTF; DNA: TGTGCCAGCAGCTTAGAGGCTTCGGCAGGGGGTCTTGGCTACACCTTC
length: 15; D: -; V: TRBV5-4; J: TRBJ2-7; size: -; CDR3: CASSYPTGRSGEQYF; DNA: TGTGCCAGCAGCTATCCCACAGGGAGGTCGGGGGAGCAGTACTTC
length: 16; D: TRBD2; V: TRBV5-5; J: TRBJ2-5; size: -; CDR3: CASSLRLAGAKETQYF; DNA: TGTGCCAGCAGTCTTCGACTAGCGGGAGCGAAAGAGACCCAGTACTTC
length: 15; D: TRBD2; V: TRBV6-1; J: TRBJ2-1; size: -; CDR3: CASSALANAYNEQFF; DNA: TGTGCCAGCAGTGCACTAGCGAACGCATACAATGAGCAGTTCTTC
length: 16; D: TRBD1; V: TRBV10-3; J: TRBJ2-7; size: -; CDR3: CAISASPGQGLLEQYF; DNA: TGTGCCATCAGTGCTTCTCCGGGACAGGGCCTGCTCGAGCAGTACTTC
length: 14; D: TRBD1; V: TRBV5-3; J: TRBJ1-6; size: -; CDR3: CARSLGQGNSPLHF; DNA: TGTGCCAGAAGCTTGGGACAGGGGAATTCACCCCTCCACTTT
length: 13; D: -; V: TRBV2; J: TRBJ2-7; size: -; CDR3: CASSEGFGDEQYF; DNA: TGTGCCAGCAGTGAGGGTTTCGGGGACGAGCAGTACTTC
length: 15; D: -; V: TRBV5-5; J: TRBJ1-3; size: -; CDR3: CASSLEWGGGNTIYF; DNA: TGTGCCAGCAGCTTGGAGTGGGGCGGAGGAAACACCATATATTTT
length: 13; D: -; V: TRBV6-1; J: TRBJ1-1; size: -; CDR3: CASNHRGVTEAFF; DNA: TGTGCCAGCAACCACCGGGGGGTTACTGAAGCTTTCTTT
length: 14; D: TRBD1; V: TRBV6-6; J: TRBJ1-5; size: -; CDR3: CASSGQVPNQPQHF; DNA: TGTGCCAGCAGTGGACAGGTACCCAATCAGCCCCAGCATTTT
length: 14; D: -; V: TRBV7-7; J: TRBJ2-5; size: -; CDR3: CASSPERQGETQYF; DNA: TGTGCCAGCAGCCCCGAGAGACAAGGAGAGACCCAGTACTTC
length: 13; D: -; V: TRBV6-5; J: TRBJ1-2; size: -; CDR3: CASSYSGFYGYTF; DNA: TGTGCCAGCAGTTACTCGGGGTTCTATGGCTACACCTTC
length: 15; D: TRBD1; V: TRBV5-1; J: TRBJ2-7; size: -; CDR3: CASTTGQGRSDEQYF; DNA: TGCGCCAGCACCACAGGACAGGGGCGCAGTGACGAGCAGTACTTC
length: 20; D: TRBD1; V: TRBV5-5; J: TRBJ1-1; size: few; CDR3: CASSRSTGTGVGRMNTEAFF; DNA: TGTGCCAGCAGCCGCTCAACCGGGACAGGGGTCGGGAGGATGAACACTGAAGCTTTCTTT
length: 13; D: TRBD2; V: TRBV2; J: TRBJ2-2; size: -; CDR3: CATSSGRTGELFF; DNA: TGTGCCACTTCTAGCGGGCGGACCGGGGAGCTGTTTTTT
length: 14; D: TRBD2; V: TRBV19; J: TRBJ2-2; size: -; CDR3: CASRREGNTGELFF; DNA: TGTGCCAGCCGCCGGGAGGGGAACACCGGGGAGCTGTTTTTT
length: 14; D: -; V: TRBV5-1; J: TRBJ2-2; size: -; CDR3: CASSLGLLTGELFF; DNA: TGCGCCAGCAGCTTGGGACTGCTTACCGGGGAGCTGTTTTTT
length: 12; D: -; V: TRBV7-2; J: TRBJ1-5; size: -; CDR3: CASSFFNQPQHF; DNA: TGTGCCAGCAGCTTTTTCAATCAGCCCCAGCATTTT
length: 18; D: TRBD2; V: TRBV4-1; J: TRBJ2-1; size: -; CDR3: CASSQGITSGGLYNEQFF; DNA: TGCGCCAGCAGCCAAGGTATCACTAGCGGGGGATTATACAATGAGCAGTTCTTC
length: 14; D: TRBD2; V: TRBV13; J: TRBJ2-1; size: medium-sized; CDR3: CASRFRLASTEQFF; DNA: TGTGCCAGCAGGTTCAGACTAGCCTCAACCGAGCAGTTCTTC
length: 13; D: -; V: TRBV29-1; J: TRBJ2-5; size: once; CDR3: CSVEVGGAETQYF; DNA: TGCAGCGTTGAAGTGGGGGGGGCGGAGACCCAGTACTTC
length: 16; D: -; V: TRBV6-5; J: TRBJ1-6; size: -; CDR3: CASSYSKRSLDSPLHF; DNA: TGTGCCAGCAGTTACTCGAAACGCAGTCTGGATTCACCCCTCCACTTT
length: 15; D: -; V: TRBV5-1; J: TRBJ1-3; size: once; CDR3: CASSLDQDSGNTIYF; DNA: TGCGCCAGCAGCTTGGATCAGGATAGCGGAAACACCATATATTTT
length: 11; D: -; V: TRBV10-3; J: TRBJ2-5; size: -; CDR3: CAISAQETQYF; DNA: TGTGCCATCAGTGCGCAAGAGACCCAGTACTTC
length: 14; D: TRBD1; V: TRBV7-8; J: TRBJ2-7; size: -; CDR3: CASSLGQGGYEQYF; DNA: TGTGCCAGCAGCCTGGGACAGGGAGGGTACGAGCAGTACTTC
length: 14; D: -; V: TRBV19; J: TRBJ1-2; size: -; CDR3: CASSIGGPRQGYTF; DNA: TGTGCCAGTAGTATAGGGGGGCCTCGGCAGGGCTACACCTTC
length: 16; D: TRBD2; V: TRBV7-6; J: TRBJ2-1; size: -; CDR3: CASSPRLAGAVGEQFF; DNA: TGTGCCAGCAGCCCTCGACTAGCGGGAGCGGTGGGTGAGCAGTTCTTC
length: 13; D: -; V: TRBV6-1; J: TRBJ2-3; size: -; CDR3: CASTPGGLDTQYF; DNA: TGTGCCAGCACCCCCGGAGGGTTGGATACGCAGTATTTT
length: 14; D: -; V: TRBV5-1; J: TRBJ1-1; size: -; CDR3: CASSPRQRNTEAFF; DNA: TGCGCCAGCAGCCCCAGACAGCGGAACACTGAAGCTTTCTTT
length: 16; D: -; V: TRBV28; J: TRBJ2-1; size: -; CDR3: CASSFWPGQMKNEQFF; DNA: TGTGCCAGCAGTTTTTGGCCGGGGCAGATGAAGAATGAGCAGTTCTTC
length: 12; D: -; V: TRBV5-1; J: TRBJ2-2; size: -; CDR3: CASSGFTGELFF; DNA: TGCGCCAGCAGCGGGTTCACCGGGGAGCTGTTTTTT
length: 15; D: TRBD2; V: TRBV27; J: TRBJ2-1; size: -; CDR3: CASSLATSGPREQFF; DNA: TGTGCCAGCAGTCTCGCGACTAGCGGCCCCAGAGAGCAGTTCTTC
length: 18; D: -; V: TRBV28; J: TRBJ1-1; size: few; CDR3: CASSPLPSPDRWDTEAFF; DNA: TGTGCCAGCAGTCCCCTCCCGTCTCCTGACAGATGGGACACTGAAGCTTTCTTT